The 20 T cell receptor beta chains below were found in one sample sequenced in a study of Graves' ophthalmopathy and Graves' hyperthyroidism. The authors amplified TCR beta CDR3 regions, and they did so from RNA transcripts for repertoire sequencing. The first-round RT-PCR employed HTBI primers together with the Qiagen OneStep RT-PCR kit. A multiplex PCR was then performed as the second round. In TCRdb, the multiplex PCR reads were re-called with MiXCR into one record per CDR3 protein. The profile shows a few hundred thousand distinct CDR3 sequences, about 40% of them singletons. The sample consisted of peripheral blood or thyroid tissue (not recorded which). These receptors were collected from an adult man with Graves' hyperthyroidism.

This chain links TRBV3-1 with TRBJ1-1; D gene unclear. Trimming took 8 bases from V and 4 from J, leaving 8 bases between them. The CDR3 sequence is 11 residues long. The germline V gene has CDR1 LGHDT and CDR2 YNNKEL (reference sequence). The CDR3 sequence is CASCRGTEAFF. Here the CDR3 DNA reads TGTGCCAGCTGCCGGGGCACTGAAGCTTTCTTT. The variable domain in full, with the rest retrieved from reference TRBV3-1 and TRBJ1-1, is DTAVSQTPKYLVTQMGNDKSIKCEQNLGHDTMYWYKQDSKKFLKIMFSYNNKELIINETVPNRFSPKSPDKAHLNLHINSLELGDSAVYFCASCRGTEAFFGQGTRLTVV.

V and J are TRBV20-1 and TRBJ2-5; 12 bases align to TRBD1. The CDR3 loop spans 16 amino acids. V dropped 1 base and J dropped 9; count of bases not matched to a gene: 12. The germline V gene has CDR1 DFQATT and CDR2 SNEGSKA (reference sequence). CDR3: CSARGGTGGFNQPQYF. The DNA of the CDR3 is TGCAGTGCTAGAGGTGGGACAGGGGGCTTCAATCAGCCCCAGTACTTC.

The V call is TRBV20-1, the J call TRBJ2-5; TRBD2 aligns across 15 bases. CDR3 size: 16 residues. The trim removed 5 bases at V and 5 bases at J, leaving 9 bases unmatched. CDR1 DFQATT and CDR2 SNEGSKA come from the germline V gene (reference sequence). CDR3 in DNA: TGCAGTGCTCCCCTCGGACTAGCGGGAGGGCAGGAGACCCAGTACTTC. This codes for CSAPLGLAGGQETQYF.

This clonotype has a count of ten or more. The rearrangement uses TRBV2 and TRBJ2-7; D is uncertain. V was trimmed by 4 bases and J by 0 bases, leaving 7 bases between them. CDR3 size: 13 residues. Germline CDR1 and CDR2: SNHLY and FYNNEI. The CDR3 nucleotides read TGTGCCAGCAGTGGATCGAGCTCCTACGAGCAGTACTTC. Translation gives CASSGSSSYEQYF.

This clonotype was detected ten times or more. This chain links TRBV20-1 with TRBJ2-7; 9 nucleotides line up with TRBD1. The CDR3 is made up of 13 amino acids. V lost 3 bases, J lost 2 bases, and 2 bases stayed unmatched. CDR1 and CDR2 from the germline V gene are DFQATT and SNEGSKA (reference sequence). The chain's CDR3 is CSARGQGPYEQYF. CDR3 DNA: TGCAGTGCTAGGGGACAGGGCCCCTACGAGCAGTACTTC.

This clonotype appeared many times. Mismatch with germline at one junction end may stem from a read error. This rearrangement joins TRBV29-1 to TRBJ1-2; no clear D gene. Germline-derived CDR1 and CDR2 are SQVTM and ANQGSEA. The CDR3 spans 12 residues. Here the CDR3 DNA reads TGCAGCGTTCAAGAGTCCCTCTATGGCTACACCTTC. This encodes CSVQESLYGYTF.

This clonotype occurred many times. The rearrangement links TRBV12-3 or TRBV12-4 to TRBJ2-7; D may match TRBD1 or TRBD2 (6 bases each). The CDR3 is 13 amino acids. V shed 2 bases and J shed 6 bases, with 11 bases lying between them. The CDR3 DNA reads TGTGCCAGCAGTTTAATGGGGGGCGTCGAGCAGTACTTC. Its protein is CASSLMGGVEQYF.

This clonotype was seen just once. The chain couples TRBV7-2 to TRBJ2-3; 13 bases match TRBD2. The germline V gene has CDR1 SGHTA and CDR2 FQGNSA. The CDR3 length is 15 residues. The V segment lost 5 bases and the J segment 6 bases; nucleotides outside the gene matches: 5. The CDR3 coding sequence is TGTGCCAGCAGCACTAGCGGGGGGGGCAGCGATACGCAGTATTTT. Amino acids: CASSTSGGGSDTQYF.

With regard to this clonotype: One base away lies a much larger clone, so this may be a sequencing read error. This rearrangement joins TRBV29-1 to TRBJ1-5, with D possibly matching TRBD1 (5 bases). This CDR3 spans 15 amino acids. V was trimmed by 0 bases and J by 4 bases, leaving 13 bases between them. Germline V CDR1 and CDR2: SQVTM, ANQGSEA. CDR3 sequence (DNA): TGCAGCGTTGAAGATCCGTACAGGCAGAATCAGCCCCAGCATTTT. Its protein product is CSVEDPYRQNQPQHF.

This clonotype showed up many times. This rearrangement joins TRBV7-9 to TRBJ2-7, with 11 nucleotides matching TRBD2. The germline CDR1 and CDR2 sequences are SEHNR and FQNEAQ (reference sequence). The V and J ends lost 4 bases and 7 bases, in that order; junction bases with no gene match: 9. This CDR3 is 15 amino acids long. The CDR3 DNA is TGTGCCAGCAGCTGGGGACTAGCGGATGTAGGGGAGCAGTACTTC. Amino acid sequence: CASSWGLADVGEQYF.

The chain links TRBV29-1 to TRBJ2-2, with D tentatively TRBD2 (6 bases). Germline V gene data show CDR1 as SQVTM and CDR2 as ANQGSEA. With 4 bases removed from V and 7 bases from J, the gap between germline ends came to 13 bases. This CDR3 has 13 residues. This chain's CDR3 is CSVVGGEVGELFF. CDR3 nucleotides: TGCAGCGTTGTGGGGGGTGAGGTCGGGGAGCTGTTTTTT.

This clonotype showed up many times. The genes are TRBV4-2 and TRBJ2-2; D not certain. The CDR3 runs 15 residues. Germline V gene sequence: CDR1 LGHNA, CDR2 YNFKEQ. Trimming removed 1 base from V and 7 bases from J, with 13 bases in between. In DNA form, the CDR3 reads TGTGCCAGCAGCCAAGGGCCAGGTTTCAACGGGGAGCTGTTTTTT. Encoded protein: CASSQGPGFNGELFF.

To note about this clonotype: A read error is possible here, since a much larger clone lies one base away. This chain joins TRBV7-9 and TRBJ1-4, with TRBD1 matching over 7 bases. V lost 1 base and J lost 6; bases outside the gene matches: 2. This CDR3 has 14 amino acids. The germline V gene has CDR1 SEHNR and CDR2 FQNEAQ (reference sequence). The CDR3 is CASSLEQGYEKLFF. CDR3 nucleotide sequence: TGTGCCAGCAGCTTAGAACAGGGGTATGAAAAACTGTTTTTT.

At least ten counts were recorded for this clonotype. The chain is built from TRBV29-1 and TRBJ1-5; no definite D call. The CDR3 is made up of 13 amino acids. The V end was cut by 1 base, the J end by 0 bases, with 4 bases between. CDR1 and CDR2 (germline): SQVTM, ANQGSEA. The CDR3 loop reads CSVEVDSNQPQHF. The CDR3 DNA is TGCAGCGTTGAAGTAGATAGCAATCAGCCCCAGCATTTT.

As to this clonotype: It is unclear where the CDR3 begins or ends on the DNA, so no DNA is shown, and the CDR3 is as TCRdb lists it. This sequence joins TRBV20-1 and TRBJ2-7; whether TRBD1, the table's D call, matches the DNA was not checked. The germline CDR1 and CDR2 sequences are DFQATT and SNEGSKA (reference sequence). The CDR3 length is 14 residues, termini included. CDR3 sequence reads: CSSVRGTEPYEQYF.

At least ten counts were recorded for this clonotype. The chain uses TRBV6-1 and TRBJ1-1; D remains unclear. The CDR3 length is 14 residues. CDR1 and CDR2 from the germline V gene are MNHNS and SASEGT. The V end lost 1 base, the J end lost 4 bases, and 10 bases lay between the germline ends. The CDR3 nucleotides read TGTGCCAGCAGTGAAGATATTTGGAGCACTGAAGCTTTCTTT. Translated: CASSEDIWSTEAFF.

This chain links TRBV7-2 with TRBJ1-4; the match to TRBD1 covers 8 bases. After removal of 2 bases from V and 1 base from J, the junction contained 12 bases not matched to a gene. CDR1 and CDR2 from the germline V gene are SGHTA and FQGNSA. CDR3 length equals 19 residues. The CDR3 protein is CASSLNVGGRGQTNEKLFF. The CDR3 bases are TGTGCCAGCAGCTTAAATGTTGGGGGCAGGGGGCAAACTAATGAAAAACTGTTTTTT.

Notes on this clonotype: A junction boundary mismatches the germline segment, possibly from a read error. J is TRBJ2-2 and V is TRBV2; D is perhaps TRBD2 (7 bases). The germline V gene has CDR1 SNHLY and CDR2 FYNNEI. The CDR3 is 13 amino acids. The CDR3 DNA reads as TGTGCCAGCAGTGAGGGGAACACCGGGGGGCTGTTCTTT. Encoded protein: CASSEGNTGGLFF. Full variable domain (missing parts from reference TRBV2 and TRBJ2-2): EPEVTQTPSHQVTQMGQEVILRCVPISNHLYFYWYRQILGQKVEFLVSFYNNEISEKSEIFDDQFSVERPDGSNFTLKIRSTKLEDSAMYFCASSEGNTGGLFFGEGSRLTVL.

This clonotype showed up just a few times. This chain joins TRBV4-1 and TRBJ1-1; D is unclear. The CDR3 totals 15 residues. The germline V and J ends were trimmed by 2 bases and 1 base, with 11 bases remaining between them. The germline V gene has CDR1 MGHRA and CDR2 YSYEKL. CDR3 loop: CASSQPQKRNTEAFF. The CDR3 DNA reads as TGCGCCAGCAGCCAACCTCAGAAACGGAACACTGAAGCTTTCTTT.

This clonotype came up many times. The J gene is TRBJ2-2, the V gene TRBV7-2; 9 nucleotides align to TRBD1. The V segment lost 3 bases and the J segment 6 bases; nucleotides outside the gene matches: 8. This CDR3 region has 16 residues. The V gene's germline CDR1 is SGHTA and CDR2 FQGNSA. CDR3 sequence reads: CASSFMGTGSAGELFF. The DNA for the CDR3 is TGTGCCAGCAGCTTTATGGGGACAGGGAGCGCCGGGGAGCTGTTTTTT.